Reported below is one TCR beta chain. The antigen remains unidentified. V trimming: 5 bases; J trimming: 0 bases; junction bases outside the gene matches: 10. Germline CDR1 and CDR2: MDHEN and SYDVKM. CDR3 size: 17 residues. This entry comes from a study of T cell responses to AZD1222 COVID-19 vaccine. Overall study findings and caveats: Donor demographics were predominantly white British with a female majority; clonal diversity may be underestimated. Seropositive AZD1222 recipients at baseline numbered only five or six. Scientists sampled the repertoires only once the peak T cell response had passed.

Here immunoSEQ multiplex PCR was the method, and the copy in TCRdb shows in-frame clones only, minus some. The sample includes about 140,000 clones, 85% to 95% of them seen just once. The J gene is TRBJ1-3, the V gene TRBV28; TRBD1 aligns across 7 bases. The sample consisted of peripheral blood, taken after recovery from COVID-19. The TCR was taken from an adult who had recovered from COVID-19. The CDR3, as DNA: TGTGCCAGCAGTGGACAGGCTCAGACCTTCTCTGGAAACACCATATATTTT. Protein: CASSGQAQTFSGNTIYF.